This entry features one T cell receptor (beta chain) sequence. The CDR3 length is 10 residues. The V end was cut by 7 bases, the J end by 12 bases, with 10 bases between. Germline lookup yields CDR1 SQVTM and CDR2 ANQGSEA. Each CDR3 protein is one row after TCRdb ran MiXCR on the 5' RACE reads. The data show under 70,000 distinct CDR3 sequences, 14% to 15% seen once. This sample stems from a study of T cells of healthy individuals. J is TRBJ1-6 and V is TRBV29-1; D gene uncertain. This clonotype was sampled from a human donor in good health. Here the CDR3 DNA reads TGCAGCGCCTTCATTCGACCCCTCCACTTT. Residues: CSAFIRPLHF.